This T cell receptor beta chain came from a study of cytomegalovirus exposure and HLA in healthy donors (dated by TCRdb to about 2017). A note on the overall study: An earlier analysis of about 560 of the donors reported 250 to 300 Gb of sequence data and 95 million to 120 million unique TCR beta sequences obtained from about 180 million T cells. A later analysis re-analyzed previously published TCR beta repertoires from 660 or so donors and added high-resolution HLA genotyping to study TCR occurrence patterns. Across roughly 420 genotyped donors of the cohort, an average of about 240,000 unique TCR beta nucleotide sequences per donor were sequenced, and approximately 19% of those sequences were non-productive. The T cell repertoires of some 700 subjects were profiled by immunosequencing and related to cytomegalovirus serostatus. The later analysis used no new phenotypic data to find candidate immune exposures, relying instead on TCR beta sequences and their occurrence across donors. Roughly 5 DR-DQ haplotypes were handled as single units for association and clustering, since linkage in the cohort was strong. The study was designed to test whether signatures of past pathogen exposure could be identified by cataloging public T cell receptors. High-throughput TCR immunosequencing, statistical association of individual TCRs with disease status, and machine learning were combined to predict cytomegalovirus infection status. In a later genetic analysis, genome-wide SNP genotypes for 398 of the 666 donors were used, and that subset was treated as a discovery cohort. Both class I and class II loci were covered by HLA typing, at four-digit resolution. The number of typed donors differed by locus: about 629-630 for A, B, C, DRB1 and DQB1; about 520 for DQA1; around 610 for DPA1; and roughly 470 for DPB1. Of the roughly 400 genotyped donors, around 81% fell in the genetic ancestry cluster associated with self-reported Caucasian donors. Every discovery cohort repertoire had been produced on one sequencing platform. A separate validation cohort of over a hundred different subjects was used in addition to the 666-subject first cohort. An early release that covered about 640 HLA-typed donors contained approximately 300 gigabases of sequencing data and approximately 85 million unique TCR sequences. Alongside the repertoire data, information on donor age, sex, ethnicity and CMV serostatus was compiled. An earlier analysis of 587 of the donors applied high-throughput TCR beta sequencing to assess whether each TCR beta V gene segment acted as functional or pseudogenic.

In total, just over 650 healthy bone marrow donors made up the cohort. At the time of sampling, every cohort member was nominally healthy, though immune exposures that went unrecorded were likely present. The donor was CMV seropositive and was included in the group of 290 or so seropositive cohort members. Every donor gave a peripheral blood sample, and the peripheral blood mononuclear cells from that sample were used for TCR beta sequencing. Genomic DNA was extracted from the blood cell samples with the Qiagen DNeasy Blood Extraction Kit. Paper-wide results and their limitations: In an earlier analysis of approximately 590 of the donors, most TCR beta V segments appeared in productive rearrangements about 87% or about 30% of the time, broadly matching IMGT annotations. According to a later analysis, parvovirus B19, influenza, CMV and Epstein-Barr virus appeared linked to several top co-occurrence clusters. At a false discovery rate of 0.05, a later analysis linked about 17,000 TCR beta sequences to specific HLA alleles. Because counts were too low, under 20 rarely observed V segments, including chromosome 9 orphons, were left out of the earlier analysis of over 550 of the donors. Presence/absence analyses assumed roughly uniform sequencing depth across donors, an assumption that may not hold. Most TCR sequences were seen in very few donors, while some public TCRs were found in many individuals. Because HLA typing was missing for some donors at each locus, association tests included only the typed subset. Some IMGT-functional V segments, including TRBV6-2 and TRBV6-3, could not be distinguished by the 87-base-pair reads and were therefore excluded. The study gave a list of around 170 TCR beta chains associated with cytomegalovirus. The authors suggested that the approach could potentially be generalized to other disease states and immunological phenotypes. When HLA alleles, especially DR and DQ, strongly co-occurred, attributing TCR associations to individual alleles was difficult. Correlated functional status among segregating V segments might be attributable to linkage disequilibrium, but an unknown experimental factor could not be ruled out. A further reported finding was that TCR beta sequences accurately predicted the HLA-A and HLA-B alleles for most subjects in the first cohort. According to a later analysis, TCR association rates differed among HLA loci, with DRB1 alleles showing the most associated TCRs and HLA-C alleles showing the fewest. In a later genetic analysis, a missense DCLRE1C variant was associated with V-gene and J-gene trimming of TCR beta chains, and the association was replicated in an independent cohort. A few of the identified cytomegalovirus-associated TCR beta chains were confirmed in vitro to be specific for cytomegalovirus antigens. A later analysis found that HLA-associated TCR beta chains were more clonally expanded and had lower generation probabilities than equally common non-associated chains. Immune exposure information for the cohort was limited to CMV serostatus. According to a later genetic analysis, donors in an Asian-associated ancestry cluster had fewer N-insertions in productive TCRs than the approximately 650-donor mean. Cytomegalovirus status was reported to be diagnosed by the classifier with high specificity and sensitivity in both the original and validation cohorts. A cluster of highly shared sequence variants was judged likely to represent a technical artifact of the sequencing pipeline. In a later analysis, most CMV-associated TCR beta chains were found to appear HLA-restricted, with HLA associations seemingly driven largely by CMV exposure. The cohort was sequenced for TCR beta chains only, and without alpha or paired-chain data the features that could be detected were limited.

Per the germline V gene (reference sequence), SEHNR is the CDR1 and FQNEAQ is the CDR2. The junction shows trimming of 4 bases on V and 7 bases on J, and the gene matches do not reach 9 bases of it. CDR3 length: 15 amino acids, cysteine to phenylalanine. Here the CDR3 DNA is all that survives: 45 bases in frame from base 1. The protocol used for the library was the immunoSEQ multiplex PCR assay. The multiplex PCR relied on a mix of 60 forward primers for TCR Vbeta segments and 13 reverse primers for TCR Jbeta segments. The CDR3 region of rearranged TCR beta genes was amplified from genomic DNA by a multiplex PCR assay. The Illumina HiSeq System was used to sequence the amplified TCR beta libraries as 87-base-pair reads. On the study's bioinformatics: In a later analysis, 70 million to 95 million unique TCR beta chains were counted across the 500 to 850 repertoires, and roughly 11 million of these chains were shared by at least two donors. A nearest-neighbor algorithm error-corrected the raw reads and collapsed the reads into unique sequences, merging closely related sequences to remove PCR and sequencing errors. V, D and J gene segments were assigned by aligning CDR3 sequences to IMGT reference sequences. For a sequence to be retained, a match of at least six nucleotides was required to both a V gene segment and a J gene segment. Rearrangements were classified as productive when the CDR3 lacked stop codons and remained in frame with V and J, and all other rearrangements were classified as non-productive. Following IMGT convention, CDR3 was defined as the stretch from the second conserved V-encoded cysteine up to the conserved J-encoded phenylalanine. The earlier analysis of about 590 of the donors excluded sequences that lacked an unambiguous match to a single V gene segment. In an earlier analysis of 450 to 700 of the donors, V segments were called functional above 56.7% productive rearrangements and were called segregating when the between-donor standard deviation exceeded 5%. A statistical classification framework was built for diagnosing cytomegalovirus status from the catalog of TCR beta chain sequences. In a later analysis, V and J genes were assigned by comparing TCR nucleotide sequences against IMGT/GENE-DB human TR gene sequences. A later analysis assigned CDR3 sequences and most-parsimonious VDJ recombination scenarios with the TCRdist pipeline. In a later analysis, each TCR beta chain was defined by its CDR3 amino acid sequence together with its V-gene family, and reads without a unique V-gene family were excluded. To address suspected cross-contamination and a sequencing artifact, a later analysis removed a few hundred highly shared, low-generation-probability nucleotide sequences. For each public chain, a later analysis derived a clonal expansion index from normalized ranks of inferred template counts within each repertoire. In a later analysis, generation probabilities were computed using a VDJ recombination model fitted to out-of-frame rearrangements, and the results were checked against IGoR. A later analysis scored TCR-TCR, TCR-HLA and TCR-CMV co-occurrence with hypergeometric tests, applying a repertoire-size bias correction to TCR pairs. To estimate false discovery rates, a later analysis permuted the HLA or CMV assignments 20 times. A later analysis grouped co-occurring TCRs with DBSCAN, adding TCRdist sequence similarity when clustering within HLA-allele-positive subsets. For co-occurrence clustering, repertoires with fewer than 30,000 or more than 120,000 public chains were excluded, along with about five repertoires with anomalous nucleotide sharing. Drawn from immuneACCESS, this table holds only the in-frame rearrangements with V and J called that TCRdb kept. Clones are partly lost; checked studies trace under half to an unresolved V gene and leave the rest unexplained. That table furnishes V, J and clone size, whereas the DNA furnished D and trimming. Here the sample has 90,000 to 110,000 clones; roughly 13% occur a single time. The leading ten clones occupy 15% to 20% of the sample.

To note about this clone: What antigen it recognizes has not been identified. Per-nucleotide qualities are absent, and no much larger clonotype sits a single base away.

The clonotype was recovered from a man aged 35 to 55 in good health and CMV-seropositive. Sequenced sample: PBMCs. Rearrangement joined TRBV7-9 to TRBJ2-1, and 8 junctional nucleotides match TRBD2. The CDR3 region: CASSSGTRGGNEQFF. The DNA sequence is TGTGCCAGCAGCTCCGGGACTAGGGGTGGGAATGAGCAGTTCTTC.